This T cell receptor beta chain was retrieved from a study of identical twins. From the 5' RACE reads, TCRdb called clonotypes with MiXCR, one entry per CDR3 protein. The sample has 1.5 million to 2 million distinct CDR3 sequences, about 30% seen once; the top ten hold about 0.3%. This clonotype showed up just a few times. The germline V gene has CDR1 KGHDR and CDR2 SFDVKD. With 6 bases removed from V and 2 bases from J, the gap between germline ends came to 4 bases. This CDR3 comprises 12 residues. The chain links TRBV24-1 to TRBJ1-5; D is unresolved. Material for sequencing was cord blood. This receptor was obtained from a newborn girl in good health. The CDR3 DNA reads TGTGCCACCAGTACAGGCAATCAGCCCCAGCATTTT. The encoded protein is CATSTGNQPQHF.